The 21 T cell receptor beta chains reported below all come from one sample, sequenced in a study of Graves' ophthalmopathy and Graves' hyperthyroidism. Amplification from RNA transcripts yielded the TCR beta CDR3 regions. An opening RT-PCR round employed HTBI primers and preceded a second-round multiplex PCR. A single record per CDR3 protein comes from TCRdb applying MiXCR to the multiplex PCR reads. This table holds some 150,000 distinct CDR3 sequences, roughly two fifths found once. The sample comprised peripheral blood. These receptors were taken from a man in his thirties or forties with Graves' ophthalmopathy.

This clonotype has at least ten counts. The chain combines TRBV12-3 or TRBV12-4 with TRBJ1-2; 7 bases agree with TRBD1. After removal of 3 bases from V and 5 bases from J, the junction contained 9 bases not matched to a gene. CDR3 length: 15 amino acids. DNA of the CDR3: TGTGCCAGCAGTTTTGGGGACAGCGCCCAGTATGGCTACACCTTC. Translated: CASSFGDSAQYGYTF.

This clonotype showed up many times. The chain recombines TRBV29-1 with TRBJ2-7; D is perhaps TRBD1 (6 bases). Between the trimmed V and J ends, which lost 7 bases and 4 bases, there was a span of 23 bases. Per the germline V gene, CDR1 is SQVTM and CDR2 is ANQGSEA. The CDR3 length is 15 residues. In DNA form, the CDR3 reads TGCAGCGCTGGTACCGACAGGCTCCTGGGGTACGAGCAGTACTTC. Its protein is CSAGTDRLLGYEQYF.

This sequence joins TRBV6-1 and TRBJ2-7, with a possible D match to TRBD1 (5 bases). Germline-derived CDR1 and CDR2 are MNHNS and SASEGT. This CDR3 is built from 14 residues. Trimming removed 6 bases from V and 2 bases from J, with 14 bases in between. The CDR3 DNA is TGTGCCAGCAGCTCCAAACAGGAGACCTACGAGCAGTACTTC. Amino acid sequence: CASSSKQETYEQYF.

The chain links TRBV28 to TRBJ2-7, with 7 bases that match TRBD1. Germline CDR1 is MDHEN and CDR2 is SYDVKM. Trimming cost V 5 bases and J 5 bases; bases outside gene matches: 12. This CDR3 region has 15 residues. As DNA, the CDR3 is TGTGCCAGCAGTCCCCAGACAGGGACGGTAAACGAGCAGTACTTC. Protein sequence: CASSPQTGTVNEQYF.

This clonotype appeared many times. The V call is TRBV20-1, the J call TRBJ1-2; D may be TRBD1 (5 bases). The CDR3 runs to 14 residues. Germline V CDR1 and CDR2: DFQATT, SNEGSKA (reference sequence). Trimming shortened V by 4 bases and J by 3 bases, and 15 bases separated the two germline ends. The CDR3 nucleotides read TGCAGTGCTACAACCGGGACCCTTCACTATGGCTACACCTTC. Translated, it gives CSATTGTLHYGYTF.

This clonotype was recorded many times. The gene calls are TRBV30 and TRBJ1-5, with a weak D call TRBD1 (6 bases). The CDR3 totals 13 residues. Germline V lookup: CDR1 GTSNPN, CDR2 SVGIG (reference sequence). The V end lost 5 bases, the J end lost 5 bases, and 13 bases lay between the germline ends. Here the CDR3 reads CAWSTGLHQPQHF. The CDR3 DNA reads as TGTGCCTGGTCAACAGGGCTCCATCAGCCCCAGCATTTT.

With respect to this clonotype: The junction shows a germline mismatch at one end, possibly a read error. The chain couples TRBV6-2 or TRBV6-3 to TRBJ2-5, with D possibly TRBD1 on 6 matching bases. This CDR3 comprises 16 residues. The V gene's germline CDR1 is MNHEY and CDR2 SVGEGT. Here the CDR3 reads CAISGLQGGVQETQYF. The DNA for the CDR3 is TGTGCCATCAGTGGTTTACAGGGTGGGGTACAAGAGACCCAGTACTTC.

The chain carries TRBV6-1 and TRBJ1-1, with D tentatively TRBD1 (5 bases). Germline V lookup: CDR1 MNHNS, CDR2 SASEGT. There are 14 residues in the CDR3. Between the trimmed V and J ends, which lost 0 bases and 5 bases, there was a span of 10 bases. The CDR3 DNA follows: TGTGCCAGCAGTGAAGCGGGGGGGAGGACTGAAGCTTTCTTT. Protein product: CASSEAGGRTEAFF.

This clonotype was seen repeatedly, ten times or more. The chain uses TRBV6-1 and TRBJ1-2; 7 bases map to TRBD1. CDR3 size: 12 residues. Germline trimming cut 2 bases from V and 6 bases from J; bases unmatched to any gene: 0. Germline V gene data show CDR1 as MNHNS and CDR2 as SASEGT. This CDR3 is CASSETGDGYTF. Written as DNA, the CDR3 is TGTGCCAGCAGTGAAACAGGGGATGGCTACACCTTC.

This clonotype was seen many times. The chain has TRBV6-2 or TRBV6-3 and TRBJ2-7, with a possible D match to TRBD1 (6 bases). From germline, CDR1 is MNHEY and CDR2 SVGEGT. The ends were cut back, 4 bases at V and 3 bases at J, with 13 bases in the middle. This CDR3 spans 14 amino acids. The CDR3 nucleotides are TGTGCCAGCAGTTCCGCCACAGGGAACTACGAGCAGTACTTC. This codes for CASSSATGNYEQYF.

This clonotype was observed many times. The J gene is TRBJ2-4, the V gene TRBV12-3 or TRBV12-4; maybe TRBD2 (7 bases). Trimming removed 3 bases from V and 7 bases from J, with 10 bases in between. This CDR3 is 13 amino acids long. Here the CDR3 DNA reads TGTGCCAGCAGTTTTCCGGGGGGCAACATTCAGTACTTC. Its translation is CASSFPGGNIQYF.

This sequence joins TRBV11-1 and TRBJ2-4; D is undetermined. Trimming removed 5 bases from V and 5 bases from J, with 10 bases in between. The germline gives CDR1 SGHAT, CDR2 FQDESV (reference sequence). CDR3 size: 13 residues. The CDR3 loop is CASSPAWENIQYF. The DNA of the CDR3 is TGTGCCAGCAGCCCGGCCTGGGAAAACATTCAGTACTTC. Based on the CDR3 plus reference TRBV11-1 and TRBJ2-4, the full variable domain is EAEVAQSPRYKITEKSQAVAFWCDPISGHATLYWYRQILGQGPELLVQFQDESVVDDSQLPKDRFSAERLKGVDSTLKIQPAELGDSAMYLCASSPAWENIQYFGAGTRLSVL.

The table lists this clonotype with a few counts. The chain carries TRBV12-3 or TRBV12-4 and TRBJ2-7, with TRBD2 identical over 12 bases. V trimming: 4 bases; J trimming: 6 bases; junction bases outside the gene matches: 7. This CDR3 spans 15 amino acids. The CDR3 DNA is TGTGCCAGCAGTTCCCTAGCGGGAGGGCCTAGCGAGCAGTACTTC. Its protein is CASSSLAGGPSEQYF.

There are many counts of this clonotype. The V gene is TRBV30, the J gene TRBJ1-6; D possibly corresponds to TRBD1 (5 bases). Germline CDR1 and CDR2: GTSNPN and SVGIG (reference sequence). The V and J ends lost 4 bases and 8 bases respectively, with 15 bases between them. There are 14 residues in the CDR3. The CDR3: CAWTPGRGYSPLHF. DNA for the CDR3: TGTGCCTGGACCCCGGGACGCGGATATTCACCCCTCCACTTT.

The rearrangement uses TRBV15 and TRBJ1-5; D remains ambiguous. V was clipped by 0 bases and J by 6 bases, with 12 bases between them. The germline CDR1 and CDR2 sequences are LNHNV and YYDKDF (reference sequence). The CDR3 is 15 amino acids. The DNA of the CDR3 is TGTGCCACCAGCAGAGATACGCCCGATCTTCAGCCCCAGCATTTT. Its protein product is CATSRDTPDLQPQHF. Variable domain in full (rest from reference TRBV15 and TRBJ1-5): DAMVIQNPRYQVTQFGKPVTLSCSQTLNHNVMYWYQQKSSQAPKLLFHYYDKDFNNEADTPDNFQSRRPNTSFCFLDIRSPGLGDTAMYLCATSRDTPDLQPQHFGDGTRLSIL.

The chain couples TRBV6-2 or TRBV6-3 to TRBJ2-7; D unresolved. CDR1 and CDR2 from the germline V gene are MNHEY and SVGEGT. CDR3 length equals 12 residues. Trimming removed 7 bases from V and 7 bases from J, with 14 bases in between. CDR3 sequence (DNA): TGTGCCAGCAAGGCCTCCGCCGAGGAGCAGTACTTC. As protein: CASKASAEEQYF.

V gene TRBV27 combines with J gene TRBJ2-5; no clear D. V was clipped by 4 bases and J by 1 base, with 7 bases between them. Per the germline V gene, CDR1 is MNHEY and CDR2 is SMNVEV (reference sequence). The CDR3 contains 13 residues. CDR3 sequence: CASSSHGQETQYF. The CDR3, as DNA: TGTGCCAGCAGTTCCCATGGCCAAGAGACCCAGTACTTC.

The V gene is TRBV30, the J gene TRBJ1-1; D is undetermined. Deletions cut 0 bases from V and 6 bases from J, with 11 bases between. The CDR3 loop spans 13 amino acids. Per germline, CDR1 GTSNPN and CDR2 SVGIG (reference sequence). As DNA, the CDR3 is TGTGCCTGGAGTGTATGGGGAGGAGCTGAAGCTTTCTTT. This translates into CAWSVWGGAEAFF.

This clonotype was detected only a few times. The chain links TRBV6-5 to TRBJ1-1; D remains unclear. Germline V gene lookup returns CDR1 MNHEY and CDR2 SVGAGI. This CDR3 has 14 amino acids. V dropped 3 bases and J dropped 0 bases, with 8 bases sitting between them. CDR3 sequence (DNA): TGTGCCAGCAGTTATGGAGGTTTGAACACTGAAGCTTTCTTT. Translating gives CASSYGGLNTEAFF.

This clonotype was detected ten times or more. The V call is TRBV10-3, the J call TRBJ2-5; no reliable D call. This CDR3 contains 15 residues. Germline V CDR1 and CDR2: ENHRY, SYGVKD. Trimming pared 3 bases from V and 4 bases from J, leaving 15 bases between. The DNA of the CDR3 is TGTGCCATCAGTGAATATGGGCAGCGCGGAGAGACCCAGTACTTC. It is translated as CAISEYGQRGETQYF.

This clonotype was seen repeatedly, ten times or more. The genes are TRBV28 and TRBJ1-2, with TRBD1 matching over 7 bases. CDR3 length: 18 residues. Per the germline V gene, CDR1 is MDHEN and CDR2 is SYDVKM. V dropped 4 bases and J dropped 3; count of bases not matched to a gene: 17. CDR3 residues: CASSSDRALNREDYGYTF. CDR3 DNA: TGTGCCAGCAGTTCCGACAGGGCCCTAAATCGGGAAGACTATGGCTACACCTTC.